These T cell receptor beta chains were read from a single sample in a study of T-cell memory formation after mild COVID-19. TCRdb analysed the 5' RACE reads with MiXCR anew, one entry per CDR3 protein. Of about 400,000 distinct CDR3 sequences in the sample, 24% are singletons; the top ten hold around 9.5%. Sequences were obtained from PBMCs or a T cell subset sorted from them (not recorded which). The receptors were sampled from an adult woman who had mild COVID-19 (a few samples of this study predate the infection). Cell type and time point are not known. The CDR3 runs from the conserved cysteine through the conserved F or W. D genes are given only for firm matches. Expanded clones are given a class, and other clones once, few, many or no size at all.

DNA,CDR3,D,V,size,J
TGTGCCAGCAGCTCACGCTTGAAGGGCCAAGAGACCCAGTACTTC,CASSSRLKGQETQYF,.,TRBV7-2,.,TRBJ2-5
TGTGCCAGCAGTGAGACCCGCGGGGCCTCGGGGGAGACCCAGTACTTC,CASSETRGASGETQYF,.,TRBV5-6,.,TRBJ2-5
TGTGCCAGCAGCTTTCCCGGGACAGTGGGCTACGAGCAGTACTTC,CASSFPGTVGYEQYF,TRBD1,TRBV7-2,.,TRBJ2-7
TGTGCCAGCTCTCGGAGACAGGGGGCAGGTGAAGCTTTCTTT,CASSRRQGAGEAFF,TRBD1,TRBV18,.,TRBJ1-1
TGTGCCAGCAGAACTGGAGGGGGGGACACCTACGAGCAGTACTTC,CASRTGGGDTYEQYF,.,TRBV2,once,TRBJ2-7
TGCAGTGCTACAGGGGATCCAACTAATGAAAAACTGTTTTTT,CSATGDPTNEKLFF,.,TRBV20-1,.,TRBJ1-4
TGTGCCAGCAGCTTAGATCCGGGAGTAGGCGGCTACACCTTC,CASSLDPGVGGYTF,.,TRBV7-9,few,TRBJ1-2
TGTGCCAGCTCACCAGTGGAAGGACTCTATGGCTACACCTTC,CASSPVEGLYGYTF,.,TRBV18,.,TRBJ1-2
TGCAGCGGAAACAGGGAAGCGGGTATGAACACTGAAGCTTTCTTT,CSGNREAGMNTEAFF,.,TRBV29-1,.,TRBJ1-1
TGTGCCAGCAGAGGACTAGCGGGGAATGAGCAGTTCTTC,CASRGLAGNEQFF,TRBD2,TRBV5-6,few,TRBJ2-1
TGTGCCAGCAGTTACAAGGACAGGGAGAGAGCTTTCTTT,CASSYKDRERAFF,TRBD1,TRBV6-2/TRBV6-3,.,TRBJ1-1
TGTGCCAGCAGCTCCGCTAGCGGGGGGCCGGAGACCCAGTACTTC,CASSSASGGPETQYF,TRBD2,TRBV7-9,few,TRBJ2-5
TGTGCCAGCAGCCCGTGGACAGGGGGGAACACCGGGGAGCTGTTTTTT,CASSPWTGGNTGELFF,TRBD1,TRBV9,few,TRBJ2-2
TGTGCCAGCAGCCAACAGGGTGGAGTGTGGGAGCAGTACTTC,CASSQQGGVWEQYF,.,TRBV6-5,few,TRBJ2-7
TGTGCCAGCAGCCACGAGGGACGGTACAACCGCGGGCCTAATACGCAGTATTTT,CASSHEGRYNRGPNTQYF,.,TRBV4-2,.,TRBJ2-3
TGTGCCAGCAGTTTGGCCGCCTACGGACAGGGTTATTTCACCGGGGAGCTGTTTTTT,CASSLAAYGQGYFTGELFF,TRBD1,TRBV12-3/TRBV12-4,.,TRBJ2-2
TGCGCCAGCAGCCAAGATGTGGCAGGGGGCTCAAGAAATGAGCAGTTCTTC,CASSQDVAGGSRNEQFF,TRBD1,TRBV4-1,.,TRBJ2-1
TGTGCCAGCAGTGAAGTGGGAGGGCGCGATACGCAGTATTTT,CASSEVGGRDTQYF,TRBD2,TRBV2,.,TRBJ2-3
TGTGCCATCAGTGAAGGGCCTGGGCATGGCTACACCTTC,CAISEGPGHGYTF,.,TRBV10-3,.,TRBJ1-2
TGTGCCAGCAGTGCCGAACAGGGGACGCCTCGCCACCTCCACTTT,CASSAEQGTPRHLHF,TRBD1,TRBV6-1,few,TRBJ1-6
TGTGCCAGCAGTGGCTCGACAGGGAACACTGAAGCTTTCTTT,CASSGSTGNTEAFF,.,TRBV27,few,TRBJ1-1
TGCAGCGTTGACGTAATTAACACTGAAGCTTTCTTT,CSVDVINTEAFF,.,TRBV29-1,few,TRBJ1-1
TGTGCCAGCAGTTCAAGGACGGGGAACACTGAAGCTTTCTTT,CASSSRTGNTEAFF,.,TRBV12-3/TRBV12-4,few,TRBJ1-1
TGCAGTGCCGACTGGCGGGGGGGCTCCTACGAGCAGTACTTC,CSADWRGGSYEQYF,TRBD2,TRBV20-1,.,TRBJ2-7
TGTGCCAGCAATTTGGACGGGGGATCCTATGGCTACACCTTC,CASNLDGGSYGYTF,.,TRBV12-3/TRBV12-4,once,TRBJ1-2
TGTGCCAGCAGCCGAGGACAGGGGAGGGCTGGGGCCAACGTCCTGACTTTC,CASSRGQGRAGANVLTF,TRBD1,TRBV7-2,few,TRBJ2-6
TGCAGTGCTACCTCACTAGCGGGAGTTACAGATACGCAGTATTTT,CSATSLAGVTDTQYF,TRBD2,TRBV20-1,.,TRBJ2-3
TGCAGTGCTAGAGACCCGGGGAGGGGGCTAAACGAGCAGTACTTC,CSARDPGRGLNEQYF,.,TRBV20-1,few,TRBJ2-7
TGTGCCAGCAGTACCGGGACAGGGAAATCGAATGAGCAGTTCTTC,CASSTGTGKSNEQFF,TRBD1,TRBV12-3/TRBV12-4,few,TRBJ2-1
TGCGCCAGCAGTGTGCGGTTGGCCAGGGTAGGTTCTTCTGAAAAACTGTTTTTT,CASSVRLARVGSSEKLFF,.,TRBV10-1,.,TRBJ1-4
TGTGCCAGCAGCCGGAGCGGGAATCTGAACAATGAGCAGTTCTTC,CASSRSGNLNNEQFF,TRBD2,TRBV12-3/TRBV12-4,few,TRBJ2-1
TGCAGCGTTGAAATGATTTGGAGGTCTTTTGGGCTATACGGGCCCCAGCATTTT,CSVEMIWRSFGLYGPQHF,.,TRBV29-1,.,TRBJ1-5
TGTGCCAAACCTCCGGGGACTAGCGGGAGATACGAGCAGTACTTC,CAKPPGTSGRYEQYF,TRBD2,TRBV7-8,.,TRBJ2-7
TGCGCCAGCAGCTTGGACGGACTTATCACAGATACGCAGTATTTT,CASSLDGLITDTQYF,.,TRBV5-1,.,TRBJ2-3
TGTGCCAGCAGCTTGGACGGTTCCTACAATGAGCAGTTCTTC,CASSLDGSYNEQFF,.,TRBV7-2,many,TRBJ2-1
TGTGCCAGCAGTTACTCTAGGACCGGACACCCCTATGGCTACACCTTC,CASSYSRTGHPYGYTF,.,TRBV6-6,few,TRBJ1-2
TGTGCCAGCAGCCTCCCTTACAGGGGCGAGCAGTACTTC,CASSLPYRGEQYF,TRBD1,TRBV2,few,TRBJ2-7
TGTGCCAGCAGTTTTTCTAGCGGAGGGGGTACGCAGTATTTT,CASSFSSGGGTQYF,.,TRBV12-3/TRBV12-4,few,TRBJ2-3
TGTGCCAGCAGCTTAGCGTCGGGACAGGGGACCTACGAGCAGTACTTC,CASSLASGQGTYEQYF,TRBD1,TRBV7-2,few,TRBJ2-7
TGTGCCAGCAGCTTAGCGCCGGGACTAGCGAGTAATGAGCAGTTCTTC,CASSLAPGLASNEQFF,TRBD2,TRBV11-2,.,TRBJ2-1
TGTGCCAGCAGCTCAAGCCCCGGGACAGGGGCAACCGGGGAGCTGTTTTTT,CASSSSPGTGATGELFF,TRBD1,TRBV7-9,.,TRBJ2-2
TGTGCCAGCAGCCTGGGGGGGGTAGAAACAGATACGCAGTATTTT,CASSLGGVETDTQYF,TRBD2,TRBV7-3,once,TRBJ2-3
TGTGCCAGCAGCTTCGGGAGCATGACCGGGGAGCTGTTTTTT,CASSFGSMTGELFF,.,TRBV5-6,.,TRBJ2-2
TGTGCCAGCAGTGAATTGAAGCCGGCGAACTCTTTCTATGGCTACACCTTC,CASSELKPANSFYGYTF,.,TRBV6-1,few,TRBJ1-2
TGCAGCGCTCGGGGGTCAGGGGGCACAGATACGCAGTATTTT,CSARGSGGTDTQYF,.,TRBV29-1,.,TRBJ2-3
TGTGCCAGCAGGAACGACTACCACACAGATACGCAGTATTTT,CASRNDYHTDTQYF,.,TRBV12-3/TRBV12-4,.,TRBJ2-3
TGTGCCAGCAGACCCGTACGAGACGAGTTCGACTATGGCTACACCTTC,CASRPVRDEFDYGYTF,.,TRBV6-2/TRBV6-3,.,TRBJ1-2
TGTGCCAGCAGCTATAGCGGGAGCACAGATACGCAGTATTTT,CASSYSGSTDTQYF,TRBD2,TRBV5-1,few,TRBJ2-3
TGTGCCAGCAGTACGACAGTGAAAGGGGCCCAGTACTTC,CASSTTVKGAQYF,.,TRBV27,.,TRBJ2-5
TGTGCCAGCAGCGTATCTTACACCGGGGAGCTGTTTTTT,CASSVSYTGELFF,.,TRBV7-2,many,TRBJ2-2
TGTGCCAGCAGCTTAGGGAGTAGCATGGGAGGGGAGCAGGAGACCCAGTACTTC,CASSLGSSMGGEQETQYF,TRBD2,TRBV7-2,many,TRBJ2-5
TGTGCCAGCAGCCTAAGAGGGGGCGAGCAGTACTTC,CASSLRGGEQYF,.,TRBV6-1,.,TRBJ2-7
TGCAGCGTTGAGTACCAACTCCAAGAGACCCAGTACTTC,CSVEYQLQETQYF,.,TRBV29-1,.,TRBJ2-5
TGTGCCAGCAGCCAACAGTCCGGACTAAGGGTATTC,CASSQQSGLRVF,.,TRBV7-2,.,TRBJ2-1
TGCGCCAGCAGCTTGGGAGGGGGAAACATTCAGTACTTC,CASSLGGGNIQYF,.,TRBV5-1,many,TRBJ2-4